This section outlines one T cell receptor (beta chain) sequence together with its context. Time point given: blood 2 weeks post-SBRT. Treatment specified: 15 Gy SBRT to primary tumor, nephrectomy 4 weeks later. Produced via immunoSEQ multiplex PCR; TCRdb's table is partial and in-frame only. The table lists over 60,000 clones, roughly 79% of them singletons. Germline CDR1 and CDR2: MGHRA and YSYEKL. Trimming shortened V by 0 bases and J by 0 bases, and 4 bases separated the two germline ends. The CDR3 consists of 14 residues. The entry originates in a study of radiation and T cells in renal cell carcinoma.

The source of this sequence is a man in his sixties with renal cell carcinoma. V usage is TRBV4-1 and J usage is TRBJ2-3, with unresolved D. Here the sequenced sample was blood, taken from a patient whose treatment included radiotherapy and nephrectomy. The CDR3 coding sequence is TGCGCCAGCAGCCAAGATCTGAGCACAGATACGCAGTATTTT. It yields the protein CASSQDLSTDTQYF.